Below are 12 T cell receptor beta chains sequenced from a single sample in a study of follicular helper T cells after annual influenza vaccination. Time point specified: 2014-2015 season, pre-vaccination. The repertoire was sequenced with immunoSEQ multiplex PCR; TCRdb's copy has only in-frame clones and lacks some. The table lists approximately 30,000 clones, roughly 80% of them singletons. The input for sequencing was CXCR5+ CD38- circulating T follicular helper cells from blood, taken on the day of influenza vaccination. Regarding subset: circulating Tfh, non-naive CD4+CXCR5+PD-1+ (ICOS+CD38+ or ICOS-CD38-). All receptors come from an adult who received the influenza vaccine.

The chain recombines TRBV2 with TRBJ1-2, with D perhaps matching TRBD1 (5 bases). V was pared by 6 bases and J by 4 bases, with 9 bases between. The CDR3 consists of 12 residues. Per germline, CDR1 SNHLY and CDR2 FYNNEI. The CDR3 bases are TGTGCCAGCAGACAGGTTTCCTATGGCTACACCTTC. As protein: CASRQVSYGYTF.

This clone was seen a handful of times. The chain recombines TRBV2 with TRBJ1-1; TRBD1 aligns across 9 bases. The CDR3 runs to 14 residues. Per the germline V gene, CDR1 is SNHLY and CDR2 is FYNNEI. Trimming at V came to 6 bases and at J to 5 bases, leaving 7 bases not matched to a gene. CDR3 nucleotides: TGTGCCAGCAGGACGGACAGGGGTAGGACTGAAGCTTTCTTT. Translating it yields CASRTDRGRTEAFF. Combining the CDR3 with reference TRBV2 and TRBJ1-1 gives the whole variable domain EPEVTQTPSHQVTQMGQEVILRCVPISNHLYFYWYRQILGQKVEFLVSFYNNEISEKSEIFDDQFSVERPDGSNFTLKIRSTKLEDSAMYFCASRTDRGRTEAFFGQGTRLTVV.

The V call is TRBV7-9, the J call TRBJ2-3; D ambiguous. Germline CDR1 is SEHNR and CDR2 is FQNEAQ (reference sequence). There are 14 residues in the CDR3. Trimming shortened V by 3 bases and J by 3 bases, and 10 bases separated the two germline ends. Here the CDR3 DNA reads TGTGCCAGCAGCTTTTACCAGGCTACAGATACGCAGTATTTT. Its translation is CASSFYQATDTQYF.

The V gene is TRBV14, the J gene TRBJ1-6; TRBD1 agrees at 8 bases. CDR1 and CDR2 from the germline V gene are SGHDN and FVKESK. Germline trimming cut 4 bases from V and 13 bases from J; bases unmatched to any gene: 9. The CDR3 totals 14 residues. CDR3 coding DNA: TGTGCCAGCAGCCCCGGGGACAGGACAGGTCCCCTCCACTTT. Translated, it gives CASSPGDRTGPLHF.

This clone was recorded a few times. The chain recombines TRBV7-9 with TRBJ1-6; D is unclear. The V and J ends lost 2 bases and 6 bases respectively, with 8 bases between them. Per the germline V gene, CDR1 is SEHNR and CDR2 is FQNEAQ (reference sequence). The CDR3 has 14 residues. The CDR3 sequence is CASSLYGGNSPLHF. CDR3 nucleotides: TGTGCCAGCAGCTTATACGGTGGTAATTCACCCCTCCACTTT.

V usage is TRBV6-6 and J usage is TRBJ1-3; 7 bases agree with TRBD1. This CDR3 has 15 amino acids. Trimming at V came to 5 bases and at J to 2 bases, leaving 6 bases not matched to a gene. Germline-derived CDR1 and CDR2 are MNHNY and SVGAGI (reference sequence). In nucleotides, the CDR3 is TGTGCCAGCAGTGCCCTCGACAGGGCTGGAAACACCATATATTTT. This encodes CASSALDRAGNTIYF.

This chain links TRBV5-1 with TRBJ1-6, with 7 bases matching TRBD1. This CDR3 is 14 amino acids long. V lost 0 bases, J lost 10 bases, and 4 bases stayed unmatched. From germline, CDR1 is SGHRS and CDR2 YFSETQ. As DNA, the CDR3 is TGCGCCAGCAGCTTGGATAGGGGGCACTCACCCCTCCACTTT. Residues: CASSLDRGHSPLHF. Full variable domain (missing parts from reference TRBV5-1 and TRBJ1-6): KAGVTQTPRYLIKTRGQQVTLSCSPISGHRSVSWYQQTPGQGLQFLFEYFSETQRNKGNFPGRFSGRQFSNSRSEMNVSTLELGDSALYLCASSLDRGHSPLHFGNGTRLTVT.

The genes are TRBV6-5 and TRBJ2-3; 9 nucleotides agree with TRBD2. CDR1 and CDR2 (germline): MNHEY, SVGAGI. The CDR3 runs 15 residues. J lost 0 bases, V lost 5 bases, and 3 bases had no gene match. The CDR3 sequence: CASSSGRSSTDTQYF. As DNA, the CDR3 is TGTGCCAGCAGTAGCGGGAGGTCTAGCACAGATACGCAGTATTTT.

CDR3 in amino acids: CASSYTTNEKLFF. The CDR3 bases are TGTGCCAGCAGTTATACAACTAATGAAAAACTGTTTTTT. The chain couples TRBV2 to TRBJ1-4; D is unclear. The CDR3 is 13 amino acids. V was pared by 5 bases and J by 0 bases, with 4 bases between. Per the germline V gene, CDR1 is SNHLY and CDR2 is FYNNEI.

DNA for the CDR3: TGTGCCAGCAGCCAAGCTCAGCGCTCGAACACCGGGGAGCTGTTTTTT. It yields the protein CASSQAQRSNTGELFF. The V gene is TRBV7-9, the J gene TRBJ2-2; unclear D gene. V was clipped by 5 bases and J by 0 bases, with 13 bases between them. The CDR3 is made up of 16 amino acids. The germline gives CDR1 SEHNR, CDR2 FQNEAQ (reference sequence).

CDR3 in amino acids: CASSRTLAGAQETQYF. The CDR3 DNA follows: TGTGCCAGCAGCCGAACTTTAGCGGGGGCCCAAGAGACCCAGTACTTC. V and J are TRBV5-5 and TRBJ2-5, with TRBD2 identical over 9 bases. The CDR3 contains 16 residues. Trimming cost V 4 bases and J 1 base; bases outside gene matches: 8. From germline, CDR1 is SGHKS and CDR2 YYEKEE (reference sequence).

The chain is built from TRBV6-1 and TRBJ2-7; D may be TRBD1 (6 bases). This CDR3 has 15 amino acids. The germline gives CDR1 MNHNS, CDR2 SASEGT. Trimming cost V 7 bases and J 4 bases, with 20 bases left between them. The CDR3 DNA is TGTGCCAGCACTGTACAGGGAATCGGTTTGTACGAGCAGTACTTC. Amino acid sequence: CASTVQGIGLYEQYF.